This TCR beta chain was identified during a study of T-cell reconstitution after alpha-beta-depleted transplantation in children (dated by TCRdb to the mid-2010s). In the study overall: The study quantitatively tracked T-cell immune reconstitution after TCRalphabeta/CD19-depleted allogeneic hematopoietic cell transplantation in children using TCR repertoire profiling. Beyond this particular receptor, the publication reports: In some patients, high TCRbeta diversity at day 60 was attributed to recipient T cells and intrathymic progenitors that had survived conditioning. Over subsequent months, a decline in hyperexpanded clone frequencies was noted, and after one year, T-cell counts and TCRbeta diversity were mostly ascribed to newly produced T cells. The apparently early alphabetaT-cell count recovery about two months after transplant was reportedly dependent on only several hundred rapidly expanded clones derived from non-depleted graft cells.

This clonotype was counted at least ten times. The specificity of this receptor is unknown. No much larger clone is present one base from it, and per-base qualities are unavailable. The sample's treatment or condition label, decoded: allogeneic hematopoietic cell transplantation with graft depleted of TCRalphabeta T cells and CD19 B cells. The children who served as transplant recipients had been given grafts of TCRalphabeta/CD19-depleted allogeneic hematopoietic cells. The CDR3 sequence holds 13 residues, the cysteine and phenylalanine included. The sequence is cut down to CDR3 DNA, 39 bases in frame from base 1. The junction shows trimming of 2 bases on V and 8 bases on J, plus 12 bases between the germline ends. Library preparation was by PCR. For sequencing, an Illumina HiSeq 2500 was employed. TCR library preparation used molecular barcoding, with unique molecular identifiers applied to normalize quantification of the TCRbeta repertoire. TCRdb reran the public reads through fastp at Q25 and MiXCR, keeping productive beta chains. Every entry covers one CDR3 protein and lists the most common genes and DNA from its rows. The sample table lists roughly 200,000 distinct CDR3 sequences, about 11% of them with a count of one. The ten largest clones capture 28% of the sample.

The material sequenced was PBMCs, taken before TCRalphabeta/CD19-depleted stem cell transplant. The clonotype originates from a child less than two years old with acute myeloid leukemia, due to receive a stem cell transplant. This sequence uses TRBV12-3 or TRBV12-4 and TRBJ1-1; perhaps TRBD1 is the D gene, with 6 bases matching. The CDR3 reads CASSLNREREAFF. The DNA sequence reads TGTGCCAGCAGTTTAAACAGGGAGAGGGAAGCTTTCTTT.